This T cell receptor (beta chain) was recovered during a study of blood T cell repertoires in COVID-19. This clone was seen once. Libraries were prepared by immunoSEQ multiplex PCR; TCRdb keeps only in-frame clonotypes and omits some of them. The data contain roughly 140,000 clones, roughly 87% of them singletons. CDR1 is SGHTA, CDR2 FQGTGA, per germline. The CDR3 runs 15 residues. Trimming removed 5 bases from V and 7 bases from J, with 15 bases in between. The receptor was isolated from a woman aged 55-70 years with active or convalescent COVID-19. This chain uses TRBV7-3 with TRBJ1-6; D gene uncertain. The sequencing sample was made of peripheral blood. The CDR3 coding sequence is TGTGCCAGCAGCACCTCCGGCGACGGGAATTCACCCCTCCACTTT. Protein: CASSTSGDGNSPLHF.